Sequencing of this T cell receptor beta chain was carried out in a study of blood T cell repertoires in COVID-19. The assay was immunoSEQ multiplex PCR, and TCRdb's table has in-frame clones only and misses some. The sample consists of just under 50,000 clones, 70% to 80% of them appearing once. The CDR3 consists of 21 residues. Germline V gives CDR1 MNHEY, CDR2 SMNVEV (reference sequence). The V gene end was trimmed by 4 bases and the J gene end by 5 bases; junction bases not matched to a gene: 23. The receptor's source is a man between 70 and 80 years old with acute or convalescent COVID-19. The gene calls are TRBV27 and TRBJ2-5; 12 nucleotides match TRBD2. Sample: peripheral blood. In DNA, the CDR3 is TGTGCCAGCAGTTCCCGTTCACCAGGGCGACTAGCGGGAGTTGATAGTGAGACCCAGTACTTC. It specifies CASSSRSPGRLAGVDSETQYF.